These 25 T cell receptor beta chains were sequenced from one sample in a study of Ad26.COV2.S vaccination and SARS-CoV-2 variants. Repertoires were generated with immunoSEQ multiplex PCR, while TCRdb's copy carries only in-frame clones and drops some. The repertoire consists of 350,000 to 450,000 clones, with 92% occurring once and the leading ten covering 3% to 5%. This material consisted of peripheral blood, taken after recovery from COVID-19. These receptors came from a human donor who had recovered from COVID-19.

This clone is a singleton in its sample. The V gene is TRBV27, the J gene TRBJ2-3, with D uncertain. Germline CDR1 reads MNHEY; CDR2 reads SMNVEV (reference sequence). The V end lost 6 bases, the J end lost 0 bases, and 16 bases lay between the germline ends. CDR3 length equals 16 residues. CDR3 amino acids: CASRYYAHPSTDTQYF. The CDR3 nucleotides read TGTGCCAGCAGATACTACGCACACCCTAGCACAGATACGCAGTATTTT.

The rearrangement joins TRBV9 to TRBJ2-5; the D is unclear. Trimming left V 3 bases short and J 5 bases short, with 11 bases between. Per germline, CDR1 SGDLS and CDR2 YYNGEE. The CDR3 loop spans 13 amino acids. This CDR3 reads CASSAADFETQYF. The CDR3, as DNA: TGTGCCAGCAGCGCCGCGGATTTTGAGACCCAGTACTTC.

This chain connects TRBV3-1 (or the pseudogene TRBV3-2) to TRBJ2-7; the match to TRBD1 covers 7 bases. The CDR3 spans 15 residues. J gave up 1 base and V 1 base, and 4 bases lay outside the gene matches. Germline V gene sequence: CDR1 LGHDT, CDR2 YNNKEL (reference sequence). The CDR3 is CASSQVTGVSYEQYF. The CDR3 DNA reads TGTGCCAGCAGCCAAGTTACAGGGGTGTCCTACGAGCAGTACTTC.

This CDR3 is CASTSYPGYPSGNTIYF. The CDR3 coding sequence is TGTGCCAGCACCTCATATCCGGGATACCCCTCTGGAAACACCATATATTTT. The chain recombines TRBV5-4 with TRBJ1-3; D remains ambiguous. The CDR3 has 17 amino acids. Germline loops: CDR1 SGHNT, CDR2 YYREEE (reference sequence). V lost 6 bases, J lost 0 bases, and 19 bases lay in between. The full variable domain, in which reference TRBV5-4 and TRBJ1-3 provide the parts outside the CDR3, is ETGVTQSPTHLIKTRGQQVTLRCSSQSGHNTVSWYQQALGQGPQFIFQYYREEENGRGNFPPRFSGLQFPNYSSELNVNALELDDSALYLCASTSYPGYPSGNTIYFGEGSWLTVV.

The rearrangement joins TRBV4-1 to TRBJ1-5, with D tentatively TRBD1 (6 bases). V was pared by 0 bases and J by 7 bases, with 16 bases between. CDR3 length: 16 residues. Germline V lookup: CDR1 MGHRA, CDR2 YSYEKL. The CDR3 region is CASSQDPGQGIQPQHF. CDR3 nucleotides: TGCGCCAGCAGCCAAGATCCAGGTCAGGGGATCCAGCCCCAGCATTTT.

The V and J genes are TRBV5-3 and TRBJ1-5; a weak D match, TRBD1 (6 bases). TRBV5-3 is classed as an ORF, of uncertain function. Trimming left V 8 bases short and J 3 bases short, with 15 bases between. This CDR3 has 14 residues. The CDR3 loop is CARNVTGYNQPQHF. The CDR3 DNA is TGTGCCAGGAACGTCACAGGGTACAATCAGCCCCAGCATTTT.

Only one count was recorded for this clone. The chain is built from TRBV19 and TRBJ2-1; TRBD2 matches at 10 bases. Germline loops: CDR1 LNHDA, CDR2 SQIVND (reference sequence). V was pared by 10 bases and J by 0 bases, with 9 bases of the junction left unmatched. The CDR3 is 16 amino acids. The CDR3 coding sequence is TGTGCCACCACTAGCGGGGTTACTAGCTCCTACAATGAGCAGTTCTTC. Translated, it gives CATTSGVTSSYNEQFF.

V usage is TRBV19 and J usage is TRBJ1-4, with D unclear. Germline loops: CDR1 LNHDA, CDR2 SQIVND (reference sequence). The CDR3 is 16 residues long. Trimming removed 3 bases from V and 8 bases from J, with 19 bases in between. The CDR3 DNA sequence: TGTGCCAGTAGTATCCCCTCCAGCCAGGCAGGAGAAAAACTGTTTTTT. Translating gives CASSIPSSQAGEKLFF.

The chain links TRBV19 to TRBJ1-3; D uncertain. CDR1 and CDR2 from the germline V gene are LNHDA and SQIVND (reference sequence). V lost 3 bases to trimming and J lost 0 bases, with 15 bases between them. This CDR3 comprises 17 residues. The CDR3 region has the DNA TGTGCCAGTAGTATTTTGGAGGCAGACAACTCTGGAAACACCATATATTTT. This gives the protein CASSILEADNSGNTIYF.

Remarks on this clone: The junction and the germline gene differ at one end; a read error may be behind it. V usage is TRBV7-7 and J usage is TRBJ2-7, with TRBD1 matching over 11 bases. This CDR3 is 16 amino acids long. Germline V gene sequence: CDR1 SSHAT, CDR2 FNYEAQ (reference sequence). DNA of the CDR3: TGTGCTAGCAGCTTAGACGGGACAGGGGGGCCCTACGAGCAGTACTTC. It translates to CASSLDGTGGPYEQYF.

The chain couples TRBV23-1 to TRBJ1-4, with D unresolved. TRBV23-1 is an ORF; its function is uncertain. V was clipped by 0 bases and J by 6 bases, with 14 bases between them. CDR3 length: 16 amino acids. In DNA form, the CDR3 reads TGCGCCAGCAGTCAATCGGTAGGGCGGCTAGATGAAAAACTGTTTTTT. Translation: CASSQSVGRLDEKLFF.

The CDR3 region has the DNA TGTGCCAGTAGCATATCCCCCGCCGGGACAGGGTGGTATGGCTACACCTTC. Its protein product is CASSISPAGTGWYGYTF. This chain uses TRBV19 with TRBJ1-2; 9 bases agree with TRBD1. Germline lookup yields CDR1 LNHDA and CDR2 SQIVND (reference sequence). The junction had 16 bases not matched to a gene; V was cut back by 6 bases and J by 5 bases. This CDR3 is built from 17 residues.

This sequence joins TRBV18 and TRBJ2-7; possible D gene TRBD2, 5 bases. This CDR3 is 16 amino acids long. Trimming left V 2 bases short and J 5 bases short, with 19 bases between. Germline V gives CDR1 KGHSH, CDR2 LQKENI. In nucleotides, the CDR3 is TGTGCCAGCTCACCAGTATCTCCCCTAGGGCGGGACGAGCAGTACTTC. Its protein product is CASSPVSPLGRDEQYF.

This clone was seen a single time. The chain uses TRBV6-2 or TRBV6-3 and TRBJ1-5, with D unresolved. Trimming cost V 4 bases and J 4 bases, with 8 bases left between them. CDR3 length: 13 amino acids. CDR1 MNHEY and CDR2 SVGEGT come from the germline V gene. CDR3 protein: CASSLPGNQPQHF. CDR3 DNA: TGTGCCAGCAGTTTACCGGGGAATCAGCCCCAGCATTTT.

The rearrangement links TRBV6-2 or TRBV6-3 to TRBJ1-1, with D perhaps matching TRBD1 (5 bases). Germline V lookup: CDR1 MNHEY, CDR2 SVGEGT. The CDR3 is 16 amino acids. V lost 2 bases to trimming and J lost 0 bases, with 13 bases between them. The CDR3 region has the DNA TGTGCCAGCAGTTACGAGCAGGGACCCATGAACACTGAAGCTTTCTTT. Amino acids: CASSYEQGPMNTEAFF.

The chain combines TRBV25-1 with TRBJ1-6; TRBD1 agrees at 7 bases. V was clipped by 4 bases and J by 7 bases; unmatched bases: 7. Germline CDR1 is MGHDK and CDR2 is SYGVNS. The CDR3 has 15 amino acids. CDR3 coding DNA: TGTGCCAGCAGTGTACAGGGGCGAGTGAATTCACCCCTCCACTTT. Encoded protein: CASSVQGRVNSPLHF.

The genes are TRBV7-9 and TRBJ1-1; perhaps TRBD1 as D (6 bases). The CDR3 has 17 residues. Trimming took 5 bases from V and 4 from J, leaving 23 bases between them. Per germline, CDR1 SEHNR and CDR2 FQNEAQ (reference sequence). The CDR3 nucleotides read TGTGCCAGCAGCGCACCCCGGGACACCTCGATCTTCACTGAAGCTTTCTTT. Its translation: CASSAPRDTSIFTEAFF.

The chain recombines TRBV6-5 with TRBJ1-2, with D uncertain. The CDR3 totals 15 residues. With 0 bases removed from V and 5 bases from J, the gap between germline ends came to 13 bases. Germline V lookup: CDR1 MNHEY, CDR2 SVGAGI. The CDR3 protein is CASSYSSSLSYGYTF. CDR3 bases: TGTGCCAGCAGTTACTCGAGTTCCCTCTCTTATGGCTACACCTTC.

The V and J genes are TRBV5-1 and TRBJ1-4; 8 positions agree with TRBD1. CDR1 and CDR2 from the germline V gene are SGHRS and YFSETQ. Germline trimming cut 4 bases from V and 6 bases from J; bases unmatched to any gene: 8. The CDR3 consists of 15 residues. Here the CDR3 reads CASSKQQGGYEKLFF. The CDR3 bases are TGCGCCAGCAGCAAGCAACAGGGGGGGTATGAAAAACTGTTTTTT.

V gene TRBV4-1 combines with J gene TRBJ2-7; 8 bases match TRBD2. V was pared by 0 bases and J by 2 bases, with 9 bases of the junction left unmatched. This CDR3 region has 17 residues. CDR1 is MGHRA, CDR2 YSYEKL, per germline. The DNA of the CDR3 is TGCGCCAGCAGCCAAGAGGCCGGGAGGGCGCGACCCTACGAGCAGTACTTC. Amino acids: CASSQEAGRARPYEQYF.

The genes are TRBV20-1 and TRBJ1-2; TRBD1 matches 9 bases. The V gene's germline CDR1 is DFQATT and CDR2 SNEGSKA (reference sequence). This CDR3 region has 13 residues. V was pared by 3 bases and J by 7 bases, with 6 bases of the junction left unmatched. CDR3 residues: CSASIQGAIGYTF. The CDR3 coding sequence is TGCAGTGCTAGTATACAGGGGGCGATTGGCTACACCTTC.

This clone appeared once. The chain joins TRBV9 to TRBJ2-3; TRBD2 aligns across 14 bases. Germline loops: CDR1 SGDLS, CDR2 YYNGEE. The CDR3 contains 19 residues. Trimming removed 0 bases from V and 3 bases from J; junction bases left unmatched: 9. CDR3 sequence: CASSVATWTSGGSTDTQYF. Here the CDR3 DNA reads TGTGCCAGCAGCGTAGCTACATGGACTAGCGGGGGGTCGACAGATACGCAGTATTTT. Full variable domain (outside the CDR3, taken from reference TRBV9 and TRBJ2-3): DSGVTQTPKHLITATGQRVTLRCSPRSGDLSVYWYQQSLDQGLQFLIQYYNGEERAKGNILERFSAQQFPDLHSELNLSSLELGDSALYFCASSVATWTSGGSTDTQYFGPGTRLTVL.

This chain connects TRBV2 to TRBJ1-2; D is unclear. V gave up 4 bases and J gave up 4 bases, with 10 bases separating them. Germline CDR1 is SNHLY and CDR2 is FYNNEI. The CDR3 is 13 residues long. This CDR3 is CASSGRESYGYTF. DNA of the CDR3: TGTGCCAGCAGTGGTAGGGAGAGCTATGGCTACACCTTC. Full variable domain (missing parts from reference TRBV2 and TRBJ1-2): EPEVTQTPSHQVTQMGQEVILRCVPISNHLYFYWYRQILGQKVEFLVSFYNNEISEKSEIFDDQFSVERPDGSNFTLKIRSTKLEDSAMYFCASSGRESYGYTFGSGTRLTVV.

The chain recombines TRBV7-8 with TRBJ2-2; TRBD2 matches at 10 bases. The CDR3 runs 17 residues. The junction had 10 bases not matched to a gene; V was cut back by 5 bases and J by 4 bases. Germline CDR1 SGHVS, CDR2 FQNEAQ. This CDR3 reads CASSRRRTSGPTGELFF. In DNA, the CDR3 is TGTGCCAGCAGCCGCCGCAGGACTAGCGGTCCCACCGGGGAGCTGTTTTTT.

V usage is TRBV28 and J usage is TRBJ1-2; D remains unclear. This CDR3 spans 14 amino acids. Per germline, CDR1 MDHEN and CDR2 SYDVKM. Trimming took 5 bases from V and 4 from J, leaving 14 bases between them. CDR3 in amino acids: CASSPRGILYGYTF. Here the CDR3 DNA reads TGTGCCAGCAGTCCCCGTGGCATTCTCTATGGCTACACCTTC.